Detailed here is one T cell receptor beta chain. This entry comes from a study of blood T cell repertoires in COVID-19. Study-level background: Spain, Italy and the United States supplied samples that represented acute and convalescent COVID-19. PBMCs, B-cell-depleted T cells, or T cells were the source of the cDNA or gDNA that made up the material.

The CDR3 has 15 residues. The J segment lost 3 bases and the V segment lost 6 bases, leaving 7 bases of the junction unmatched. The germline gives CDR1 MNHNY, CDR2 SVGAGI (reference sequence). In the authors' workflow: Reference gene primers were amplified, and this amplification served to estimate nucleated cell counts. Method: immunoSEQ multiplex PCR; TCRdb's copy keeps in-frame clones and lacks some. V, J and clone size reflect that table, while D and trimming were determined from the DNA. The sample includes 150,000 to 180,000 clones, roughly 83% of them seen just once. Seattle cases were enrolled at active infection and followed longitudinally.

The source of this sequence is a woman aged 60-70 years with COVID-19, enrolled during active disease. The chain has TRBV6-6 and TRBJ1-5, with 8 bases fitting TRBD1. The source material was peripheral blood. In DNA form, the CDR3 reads TGTGCCAGCAGATTCGACAGGGGCTACAATCAGCCCCAGCATTTT. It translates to CASRFDRGYNQPQHF.